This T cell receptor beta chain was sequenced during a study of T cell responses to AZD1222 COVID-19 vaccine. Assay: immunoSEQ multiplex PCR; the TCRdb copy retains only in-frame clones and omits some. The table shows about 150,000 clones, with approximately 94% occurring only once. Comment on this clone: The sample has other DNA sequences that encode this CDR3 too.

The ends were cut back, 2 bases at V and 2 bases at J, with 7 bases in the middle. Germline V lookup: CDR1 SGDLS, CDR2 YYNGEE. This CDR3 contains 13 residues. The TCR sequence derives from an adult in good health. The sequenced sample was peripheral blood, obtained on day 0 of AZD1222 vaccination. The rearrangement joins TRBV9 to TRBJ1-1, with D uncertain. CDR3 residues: CASSVEGNTEAFF. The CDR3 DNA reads TGTGCCAGCAGCGTGGAAGGAAACACTGAAGCTTTCTTT.